This TCR beta chain was identified in a study of blood T cell repertoires in COVID-19. The wider study: The United States, Italy and Spain were the sources of the acute and convalescent COVID-19 samples. PBMCs, B-cell-depleted T cells, or T cells provided the cDNA or gDNA that made up the material.

Germline V lookup: CDR1 WNHNN, CDR2 SYGVQD (reference sequence). The V end lost 10 bases, the J end lost 0 bases, and 7 bases lay between the germline ends. The CDR3 contains 12 residues. As processed by the authors: Reference gene primers were amplified, and this amplification served to estimate nucleated cell counts. The method was immunoSEQ multiplex PCR; TCRdb's version includes in-frame clones alone and lacks a portion of them. V, J and clone size were drawn from that table, and D and trimming were deduced from the DNA. The data hold about 100,000 clones, with 91% observed a single time. Sample: peripheral blood. This rearrangement joins TRBV10-1 to TRBJ1-5; D unclear. The sequence was collected from a man aged 50 to 59 with acute or convalescent COVID-19. Here the CDR3 reads CATPDSNQPQHF. The CDR3 DNA reads as TGCGCCACCCCAGATAGCAATCAGCCCCAGCATTTT.